This TCR beta chain emerged from a study of blood T cell repertoires in COVID-19. As for the study in general: The origin of the acute and convalescent COVID-19 samples was the United States, Italy and Spain.

This CDR3 spans 16 amino acids. J lost 3 bases, V lost 1 base, and 3 bases had no gene match. The germline CDR1 and CDR2 sequences are LGHNA and YNFKEQ. Assay used: immunoSEQ multiplex PCR; TCRdb lists only in-frame clones, some missing. The sample lists approximately 240,000 clones; more than 70% were seen once. The genes are TRBV4-2 and TRBJ1-5; 10 bases are a match to TRBD1. Sequences were obtained from peripheral blood. This clonotype was obtained from a woman aged 40 to 50 who had recovered from COVID-19. The CDR3 nucleotides are TGTGCCAGCAGCCAAGGGACAGGGGGAACCAATCAGCCCCAGCATTTT. Residues: CASSQGTGGTNQPQHF.